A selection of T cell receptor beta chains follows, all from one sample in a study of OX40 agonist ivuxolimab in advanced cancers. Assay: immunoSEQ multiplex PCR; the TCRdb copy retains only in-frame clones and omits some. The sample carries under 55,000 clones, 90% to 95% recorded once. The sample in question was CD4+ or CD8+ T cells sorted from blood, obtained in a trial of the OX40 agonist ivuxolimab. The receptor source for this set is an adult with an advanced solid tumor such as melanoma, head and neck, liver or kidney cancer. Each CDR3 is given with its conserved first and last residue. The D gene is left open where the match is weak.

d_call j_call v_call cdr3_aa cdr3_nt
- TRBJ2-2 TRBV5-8 CASSETSSWAGELFF TGTGCCAGCAGCGAAACATCCTCGTGGGCCGGGGAGCTGTTTTTT
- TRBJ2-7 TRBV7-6 CASSKRLIYEQYF TGTGCCAGCAGCAAGCGACTCATCTACGAGCAGTACTTC
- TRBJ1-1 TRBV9 CASSASVMGNTEAFF TGTGCCAGCAGCGCTTCGGTGATGGGGAACACTGAAGCTTTCTTT
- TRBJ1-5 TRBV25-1 CASSDPGGNQPQHF TGTGCCAGCAGTGACCCAGGGGGCAATCAGCCCCAGCATTTT
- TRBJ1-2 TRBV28 CASSGTDGYTF TGTGCCAGCAGTGGGACGGATGGCTACACCTTC
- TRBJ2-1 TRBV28 CASSSPLGGATYNEQFF TGTGCCAGCAGTTCCCCCTTGGGGGGGGCGACCTACAATGAGCAGTTCTTC
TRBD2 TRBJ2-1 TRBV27 CASSTLAGLYNEQFF TGTGCCAGCAGTACGCTAGCGGGACTCTACAATGAGCAGTTCTTC
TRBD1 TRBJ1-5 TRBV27 CASSSGQGMDQPQHF TGTGCCAGCAGTTCCGGACAGGGTATGGATCAGCCCCAGCATTTT
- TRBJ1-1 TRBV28 CASRPNLNTEAFF TGTGCCAGCAGACCTAACTTGAACACTGAAGCTTTCTTT
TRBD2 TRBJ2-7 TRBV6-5 CASSTGLAYEQYF TGTGCCAGCAGTACGGGACTAGCATACGAGCAGTACTTC
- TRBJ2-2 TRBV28 CASSLETIPGELFF TGTGCCAGCAGTTTGGAGACGATCCCCGGGGAGCTGTTTTTT
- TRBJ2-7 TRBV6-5 CASSLTSGSYEQYF TGTGCCAGCAGCCTCACATCAGGCTCCTACGAGCAGTACTTC